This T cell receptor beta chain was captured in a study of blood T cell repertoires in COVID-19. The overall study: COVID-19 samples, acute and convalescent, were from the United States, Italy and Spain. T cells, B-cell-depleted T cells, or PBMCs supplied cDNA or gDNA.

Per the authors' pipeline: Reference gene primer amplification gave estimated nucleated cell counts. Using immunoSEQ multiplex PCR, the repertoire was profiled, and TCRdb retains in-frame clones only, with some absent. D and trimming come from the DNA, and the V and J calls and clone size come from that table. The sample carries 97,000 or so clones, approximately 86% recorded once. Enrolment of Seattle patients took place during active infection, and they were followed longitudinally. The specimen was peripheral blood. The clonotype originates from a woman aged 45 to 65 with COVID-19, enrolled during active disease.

The CDR3 DNA reads as TGTGCCAGCAGCTTAGATAGGACTGCAACTAATGAAAAACTGTTTTTT. Translation: CASSLDRTATNEKLFF. The chain recombines TRBV11-3 with TRBJ1-4; D not resolved. With 0 bases removed from V and 0 bases from J, the gap between germline ends came to 8 bases. The CDR3 totals 16 residues. Per germline, CDR1 SGHNT and CDR2 YENEEA.